The 20 T cell receptor beta chains below were found in one sample sequenced in a study of blood T cell repertoires in COVID-19. Clones were sequenced by immunoSEQ multiplex PCR, and TCRdb holds only the in-frame ones, with some missing. The sample consists of 100,000 to 150,000 clones, about 80% of them appearing once. Sequences were obtained from peripheral blood. These receptors all come from a woman in her forties or fifties with acute or convalescent COVID-19.

This chain uses TRBV9 with TRBJ1-3; no firm D call. CDR3 length: 13 residues. Germline CDR1 reads SGDLS; CDR2 reads YYNGEE. V lost 3 bases and J lost 4, with 8 bases in between. The CDR3 region is CASSAEPGNTIYF. CDR3 sequence (DNA): TGTGCCAGCAGCGCCGAGCCCGGAAACACCATATATTTT.

The rearrangement joins TRBV2 to TRBJ2-4; 11 nucleotides agree with TRBD2. V lost 4 bases, J lost 12 bases, and 2 bases stayed unmatched. Looked up from germline, CDR1 is SNHLY and CDR2 is FYNNEI. This CDR3 comprises 12 residues. The CDR3 spells CASSGTSGPQYF. Here the CDR3 DNA reads TGTGCCAGCAGTGGGACTAGCGGGCCTCAGTACTTC.

This chain joins TRBV4-2 and TRBJ2-1; D gene ambiguous. Germline V gene data show CDR1 as LGHNA and CDR2 as YNFKEQ. The CDR3 is made up of 12 amino acids. Trimming shortened V by 1 base and J by 10 bases, and 8 bases separated the two germline ends. The CDR3 region is CASSQVEREQFF. For the CDR3, the DNA is TGTGCCAGCAGCCAAGTCGAGAGGGAGCAGTTCTTC.

The CDR3 loop is CASSPRMRDGYTF. Written as DNA, the CDR3 is TGTGCCAGCAGTCCGCGGATGCGCGATGGCTACACCTTC. The rearrangement uses TRBV12-3 or TRBV12-4 and TRBJ1-2; unclear D gene. The V and J ends lost 5 bases and 6 bases respectively, with 13 bases between them. The CDR3 spans 13 residues.

The chain recombines TRBV19 with TRBJ2-1; D is perhaps TRBD2 (6 bases). CDR3 length: 15 residues. The ends were cut back, 5 bases at V and 9 bases at J, with 20 bases in the middle. Germline values: CDR1 LNHDA, CDR2 SQIVND (reference sequence). The CDR3 DNA is TGTGCCAGTAGTGCCCGTAGCCGGGAGTCGAGTGAGCAGTTCTTC. Translated, it gives CASSARSRESSEQFF.

The chain recombines TRBV5-1 with TRBJ1-1; a weak D match, TRBD1 (6 bases). Deletions cut 4 bases from V and 2 bases from J, with 12 bases between. This CDR3 contains 14 residues. Looked up from germline, CDR1 is SGHRS and CDR2 is YFSETQ. The CDR3 protein is CASSVRGSNTEAFF. In DNA form, the CDR3 reads TGCGCCAGCAGCGTCAGGGGCTCAAACACTGAAGCTTTCTTT.

The V gene is TRBV18, the J gene TRBJ1-2, with TRBD1 identical over 11 bases. The germline V gene has CDR1 KGHSH and CDR2 LQKENI. The CDR3 sequence is 15 residues long. V lost 2 bases and J lost 8; bases outside the gene matches: 7. CDR3 in amino acids: CASSPTGQGAEGYTF. CDR3 bases: TGTGCCAGCTCACCAACTGGACAGGGGGCGGAGGGCTACACCTTC. The variable domain in full, completed from reference TRBV18 and TRBJ1-2, reads NAGVMQNPRHLVRRRGQEARLRCSPMKGHSHVYWYRQLPEEGLKFMVYLQKENIIDESGMPKERFSAEFPKEGPSILRIQQVVRGDSAAYFCASSPTGQGAEGYTFGSGTRLTVV.

This clone was seen only once. DNA for the CDR3: TGCGCGAGCCTCCACGGACAGGGTATGGTAGGATCCTACGAGCAGTACTTC. Protein: CASLHGQGMVGSYEQYF. The gene calls are TRBV23-1 and TRBJ2-7, with 8 bases matching TRBD1. TRBV23-1 is an ORF; its function is uncertain. CDR3 size: 17 residues.

The chain joins TRBV19 to TRBJ1-1, with 7 positions matching TRBD1. The CDR3 length is 14 residues. Per germline, CDR1 LNHDA and CDR2 SQIVND (reference sequence). V gave up 5 bases and J gave up 11 bases; unmatched junction bases: 14. The CDR3 coding sequence is TGTGCCAGTAGTTCGACATCGACGGGACAGTCTGCTTTCTTT. Translated, it gives CASSSTSTGQSAFF.

This rearrangement joins TRBV4-1 to TRBJ1-3; 8 bases match TRBD1. Germline CDR1 reads MGHRA; CDR2 reads YSYEKL. The CDR3 contains 14 residues. V lost 2 bases to trimming and J lost 6 bases; unmatched junction nucleotides: 3. CDR3 amino acids: CASSQLTGENTIYF. The CDR3 DNA sequence: TGCGCCAGCAGCCAATTGACAGGGGAAAACACCATATATTTT.

The chain uses TRBV5-4 and TRBJ2-3; D is possibly TRBD2 (6 bases). CDR3 length: 16 amino acids. Trimming took off 0 bases at V and 2 bases at J, with 13 bases between the two ends. Germline assignment: CDR1 SGHNT and CDR2 YYREEE (reference sequence). The CDR3 nucleotides read TGTGCCAGCAGCTTGGCCCGGGACTTCGACACAGATACGCAGTATTTT. Residues: CASSLARDFDTDTQYF.

This chain connects TRBV7-6 to TRBJ2-5; 9 positions agree with TRBD2. Per the germline V gene, CDR1 is SGHVS and CDR2 is FNYEAQ. The CDR3 length is 17 residues. Unmatched junction bases numbered 7, after V lost 1 base and J lost 1 base. The CDR3 reads CASSLVLAGAFQETQYF. The CDR3 DNA reads as TGTGCCAGCAGCTTAGTGTTAGCGGGAGCCTTCCAAGAGACCCAGTACTTC.

This clone appeared once. The chain has TRBV7-9 and TRBJ1-4; 7 nucleotides match TRBD1. Germline CDR1 SEHNR, CDR2 FQNEAQ (reference sequence). The CDR3 runs to 18 residues. J was trimmed by 0 bases and V by 2 bases; bases with no gene match: 9. CDR3 sequence reads: CASSLTRDSIATNEKLFF. CDR3 in DNA: TGTGCCAGCAGCTTAACGCGGGACAGCATTGCAACTAATGAAAAACTGTTTTTT.

The chain uses TRBV14 and TRBJ2-2; D gene ambiguous. V lost 9 bases and J 3 bases, leaving 11 bases between the germline ends. The CDR3 length is 13 residues. Germline V gives CDR1 SGHDN, CDR2 FVKESK. This CDR3 is CASRTRYTGELFF. CDR3 DNA sequence: TGTGCCAGTCGAACTCGATACACCGGGGAGCTGTTTTTT.

The V gene is TRBV2, the J gene TRBJ1-2, with a possible D match to TRBD1 (5 bases). Trimming took 4 bases from V and 3 from J, leaving 12 bases between them. From germline, CDR1 is SNHLY and CDR2 FYNNEI. The CDR3 loop spans 14 amino acids. The chain's CDR3 is CASSGQGGDYGYTF. The CDR3 bases are TGTGCCAGCAGTGGGCAAGGAGGGGACTATGGCTACACCTTC.

This chain links TRBV11-2 with TRBJ1-4; D gene uncertain. The V end lost 2 bases, the J end lost 7 bases, and 11 bases lay between the germline ends. The CDR3 consists of 14 residues. Germline loops: CDR1 SGHAT, CDR2 FQNNGV. CDR3 coding DNA: TGTGCCAGCAGCTTAAGGCCGGCGGGTGAAAAACTGTTTTTT. This encodes CASSLRPAGEKLFF.

With respect to this clone: The same CDR3 arises from other DNA sequences in this sample as well. The rearrangement joins TRBV18 to TRBJ2-3, with D hard to call. With 2 bases removed from V and 2 bases from J, the gap between germline ends came to 5 bases. The CDR3 extends over 13 amino acids. Germline CDR1 is KGHSH and CDR2 is LQKENI. The DNA for the CDR3 is TGTGCCAGCTCACCAGGGCTCACAGATACGCAGTATTTT. It specifies CASSPGLTDTQYF. The full variable domain, its missing parts supplied by reference TRBV18 and TRBJ2-3, is NAGVMQNPRHLVRRRGQEARLRCSPMKGHSHVYWYRQLPEEGLKFMVYLQKENIIDESGMPKERFSAEFPKEGPSILRIQQVVRGDSAAYFCASSPGLTDTQYFGPGTRLTVL.

The V call is TRBV11-2, the J call TRBJ1-1; 12 bases are a match to TRBD1. The V gene end was trimmed by 1 base and the J gene end by 5 bases; junction bases not matched to a gene: 11. Germline V gene data show CDR1 as SGHAT and CDR2 as FQNNGV. The CDR3 length is 18 residues. The CDR3 DNA sequence: TGTGCCAGCAGCTTAGGATACGGGACAGGGGGCGCCGGAACTGAAGCTTTCTTT. As protein: CASSLGYGTGGAGTEAFF. Looking up the rest from reference TRBV11-2 and TRBJ1-1 gives the full variable domain: EAGVAQSPRYKIIEKRQSVAFWCNPISGHATLYWYQQILGQGPKLLIQFQNNGVVDDSQLPKDRFSAERLKGVDSTLKIQPAKLEDSAVYLCASSLGYGTGGAGTEAFFGQGTRLTVV.

The V gene is TRBV19, the J gene TRBJ2-6; D unclear. The V gene lost 4 bases and the J gene lost 1 base, with 8 bases spanning the gap. Per germline, CDR1 LNHDA and CDR2 SQIVND (reference sequence). The CDR3 contains 15 residues. The CDR3 DNA reads TGTGCCAGTAGTACCTCTAGATCTGGGGCCAACGTCCTGACTTTC. Encoded protein: CASSTSRSGANVLTF. Based on the CDR3 plus reference TRBV19 and TRBJ2-6, the full variable domain is DGGITQSPKYLFRKEGQNVTLSCEQNLNHDAMYWYRQDPGQGLRLIYYSQIVNDFQKGDIAEGYSVSREKKESFPLTVTSAQKNPTAFYLCASSTSRSGANVLTFGAGSRLTVL.

The chain joins TRBV6-6 to TRBJ1-2, with D hard to call. Between the trimmed V and J ends, which lost 2 bases and 3 bases, there was a span of 10 bases. The length of the CDR3 is 14 residues. Germline assignment: CDR1 MNHNY and CDR2 SVGAGI (reference sequence). The DNA of the CDR3 is TGTGCCAGCAGTTACGAGGAATTGTACTATGGCTACACCTTC. This translates into CASSYEELYYGYTF.